Below, 32 T cell receptor beta chains from the same sample are listed, as sequenced in a study of cytomegalovirus exposure and HLA in healthy donors. The study ran its PCR with 60 Vbeta and 13 Jbeta primers. This table comes from immunoSEQ multiplex PCR, and its TCRdb copy is limited to in-frame clones, with some not included. The sample holds about 190,000 clones; around nine tenths are singletons and the top ten take roughly 1.7%. Specimen: PBMCs. The receptors stem from a woman aged 18-29 years in good health and CMV-seronegative.

The chain couples TRBV11-2 to TRBJ2-7; D might be TRBD2 (7 bases). Trimming took 3 bases from V and 2 from J, leaving 11 bases between them. Germline V gene data show CDR1 as SGHAT and CDR2 as FQNNGV. This CDR3 region has 14 residues. CDR3 DNA sequence: TGTGCCAGCAGCTTCCCGGGGGGCACCTACGAGCAGTACTTC. Its translation is CASSFPGGTYEQYF.

This chain uses TRBV7-9 with TRBJ2-3; 7 nucleotides align to TRBD1. Germline trimming cut 6 bases from V and 4 bases from J; bases unmatched to any gene: 10. Germline assignment: CDR1 SEHNR and CDR2 FQNEAQ (reference sequence). The CDR3 has 15 residues. Here the CDR3 DNA reads TGTGCCAGCAGGGGTACGGGACAGTTTCCAGATACGCAGTATTTT. This translates into CASRGTGQFPDTQYF.

Concerning this clone: The identical CDR3 is also encoded by other nucleotide sequences in the sample. The chain uses TRBV19 and TRBJ2-7, with D tentatively TRBD1 (5 bases). The germline CDR1 and CDR2 sequences are LNHDA and SQIVND (reference sequence). The CDR3 runs 13 residues. Trimming pared 3 bases from V and 4 bases from J, leaving 10 bases between. DNA for the CDR3: TGTGCCAGTAGTATGGGCAGGGCTTACGAGCAGTACTTC. Translating gives CASSMGRAYEQYF.

The rearrangement joins TRBV7-9 to TRBJ1-2; no reliable D call. Looked up from germline, CDR1 is SEHNR and CDR2 is FQNEAQ (reference sequence). This CDR3 comprises 14 residues. V dropped 7 bases and J dropped 0 bases, with 12 bases sitting between them. The CDR3 is CASTPIGANYGYTF. In DNA, the CDR3 is TGTGCCAGCACCCCCATCGGGGCTAACTATGGCTACACCTTC.

The chain joins TRBV6-1 to TRBJ2-7; maybe TRBD2 (5 bases). CDR1 and CDR2 (germline): MNHNS, SASEGT. Trimming took 7 bases from V and 1 from J, leaving 14 bases between them. The CDR3 totals 14 residues. The CDR3 is CASTNGDLSYEQYF. CDR3 DNA sequence: TGTGCCAGCACAAACGGGGATCTTTCCTACGAGCAGTACTTC.

V usage is TRBV5-4 and J usage is TRBJ2-7, with a tentative D call TRBD1 (6 bases). V was pared by 2 bases and J by 4 bases, with 10 bases between. The germline V gene has CDR1 SGHNT and CDR2 YYREEE (reference sequence). The CDR3 runs to 13 residues. The CDR3 protein is CASSFRGAYEQYF. CDR3 DNA: TGTGCCAGCAGCTTCAGGGGCGCGTACGAGCAGTACTTC.

The rearrangement joins TRBV30 to TRBJ2-7, with D possibly matching TRBD1 (5 bases). CDR1 is GTSNPN, CDR2 SVGIG, per germline (reference sequence). The CDR3 is 13 residues long. Trimming took off 2 bases at V and 4 bases at J, with 12 bases between the two ends. CDR3 nucleotides: TGTGCCTGGAGTATGGGGCCAGGATACGAGCAGTACTTC. As protein: CAWSMGPGYEQYF.

This chain uses TRBV2 with TRBJ2-5; 15 nucleotides align to TRBD2. Germline CDR1 reads SNHLY; CDR2 reads FYNNEI. This CDR3 is 18 amino acids long. The J segment lost 1 base and the V segment lost 6 bases, leaving 9 bases of the junction unmatched. The CDR3 loop reads CASSAGLAGGWSQETQYF. Here the CDR3 DNA reads TGTGCCAGCAGCGCGGGACTAGCGGGAGGATGGAGCCAAGAGACCCAGTACTTC.

This sequence joins TRBV28 and TRBJ1-6; 11 nucleotides match TRBD1. The J segment lost 7 bases and the V segment lost 4 bases, leaving 3 bases of the junction unmatched. This CDR3 region has 15 residues. Germline-derived CDR1 and CDR2 are MDHEN and SYDVKM. The CDR3 nucleotides read TGTGCCAGCAGTTCCGGACAGGGGGCGAATTCACCCCTCCACTTT. Residues: CASSSGQGANSPLHF.

The V and J genes are TRBV7-2 and TRBJ1-2; D possibly corresponds to TRBD1 (5 bases). The CDR3 is 14 amino acids. The V and J ends lost 2 bases and 2 bases respectively, with 9 bases between them. Germline CDR1 reads SGHTA; CDR2 reads FQGNSA. This CDR3 reads CASSLHSGNYGYTF. The CDR3 DNA reads TGTGCCAGCAGCTTACATTCAGGGAACTATGGCTACACCTTC. The complete variable domain, with remaining parts taken from reference TRBV7-2 and TRBJ1-2, reads GAGVSQSPSNKVTEKGKDVELRCDPISGHTALYWYRQSLGQGLEFLIYFQGNSAPDKSGLPSDRFSAERTGGSVSTLTIQRTQQEDSAVYLCASSLHSGNYGYTFGSGTRLTVV.

The V and J genes are TRBV29-1 and TRBJ1-1; D perhaps matches TRBD1 (6 bases). Germline loops: CDR1 SQVTM, CDR2 ANQGSEA. Deletions cut 5 bases from V and 1 base from J, with 11 bases between. CDR3 size: 13 residues. CDR3 in amino acids: CSVNRAANTEAFF. As DNA, the CDR3 is TGCAGCGTTAACAGGGCCGCGAACACTGAAGCTTTCTTT.

The chain has TRBV10-1 and TRBJ2-7, with D perhaps matching TRBD1 (6 bases). Germline V lookup: CDR1 WNHNN, CDR2 SYGVQD (reference sequence). V lost 3 bases and J 7 bases, leaving 16 bases between the germline ends. The length of the CDR3 is 14 residues. The CDR3 nucleotides read TGCGCCAGCAGTGATTCAACAGGGACGAGGGAGCAGTACTTC. Its translation: CASSDSTGTREQYF.

This clone was recorded once. The rearrangement links TRBV6-5 to TRBJ1-2; 8 nucleotides align to TRBD1. The germline V gene has CDR1 MNHEY and CDR2 SVGAGI. V dropped 5 bases and J dropped 3; count of bases not matched to a gene: 8. This CDR3 spans 15 amino acids. The CDR3 reads CASSNWGQADYGYTF. The DNA of the CDR3 is TGTGCCAGCAGTAACTGGGGACAGGCTGACTATGGCTACACCTTC.

The chain carries TRBV19 and TRBJ2-2; TRBD2 matches 7 bases. The CDR3 runs 16 residues. J was trimmed by 7 bases and V by 0 bases; bases with no gene match: 8. Germline CDR1 LNHDA, CDR2 SQIVND (reference sequence). CDR3 nucleotides: TGTGCCAGTAGTATAGACGGGGGGACCCGGGGCGGGGAGCTGTTTTTT. As protein: CASSIDGGTRGGELFF.

The V call is TRBV18, the J call TRBJ1-1, with D tentatively TRBD1 (5 bases). Per germline, CDR1 KGHSH and CDR2 LQKENI. V dropped 5 bases and J dropped 3 bases, with 16 bases sitting between them. The CDR3 spans 15 residues. This CDR3 is CASSSGLLADTEAFF. CDR3 nucleotides: TGTGCCAGCTCATCGGGACTCCTGGCGGACACTGAAGCTTTCTTT.

The chain combines TRBV7-9 with TRBJ2-7; the D gene is possibly TRBD2 (5 bases). Trimming took off 6 bases at V and 6 bases at J, with 9 bases between the two ends. CDR1 is SEHNR, CDR2 FQNEAQ, per germline (reference sequence). The CDR3 sequence is 11 residues long. The CDR3 protein is CASRLEGEQYF. CDR3 nucleotides: TGTGCCAGCAGACTTGAGGGCGAGCAGTACTTC.

The genes are TRBV20-1 and TRBJ2-1; no clear D gene. Trimming stripped 2 bases from V and 6 bases from J, with 5 bases between. This CDR3 region has 11 residues. Germline CDR1 is DFQATT and CDR2 is SNEGSKA (reference sequence). This CDR3 is CSARFINEQFF. CDR3 nucleotide sequence: TGCAGTGCTAGATTCATCAATGAGCAGTTCTTC.

The V and J genes are TRBV27 and TRBJ2-5; 7 bases are a match to TRBD1. The CDR3 consists of 13 residues. J lost 4 bases, V lost 4 bases, and 3 bases had no gene match. Germline V gives CDR1 MNHEY, CDR2 SMNVEV (reference sequence). DNA of the CDR3: TGTGCCAGCAGTTGGACAGGCATAGAGACCCAGTACTTC. Translating gives CASSWTGIETQYF.

This clone was recorded once. The chain recombines TRBV29-1 with TRBJ2-2; 13 bases agree with TRBD2. Trimming took 5 bases from V and 6 from J; bases not matched to a gene: 6. Germline values: CDR1 SQVTM, CDR2 ANQGSEA. This CDR3 contains 15 residues. The CDR3 nucleotides are TGCAGCGTTTCAGGACTAGCGGGAGAATCCGGGGAGCTGTTTTTT. It translates to CSVSGLAGESGELFF.

Of note for this clone: The same CDR3 also results from other DNA sequences found in this sample. This rearrangement joins TRBV5-1 to TRBJ1-3; 8 bases are a match to TRBD1. Losses at the gene ends were 0 bases for V and 4 bases for J; bases not matched to a gene: 3. The CDR3 covers 15 residues. Germline lookup yields CDR1 SGHRS and CDR2 YFSETQ. The CDR3 sequence is CASSLGTGPGNTIYF. DNA for the CDR3: TGCGCCAGCAGCTTGGGGACAGGGCCGGGAAACACCATATATTTT.

The V gene is TRBV7-9, the J gene TRBJ1-2, with D possibly matching TRBD1 (6 bases). With 4 bases removed from V and 6 bases from J, the gap between germline ends came to 15 bases. CDR3 length equals 14 residues. The V gene's germline CDR1 is SEHNR and CDR2 FQNEAQ (reference sequence). The CDR3 sequence: CASSSTGPVDGYTF. The CDR3 coding sequence is TGTGCCAGCAGCTCCACAGGGCCGGTGGATGGCTACACCTTC. Filled out from reference TRBV7-9 and TRBJ1-2, the complete variable domain reads DTGVSQNPRHKITKRGQNVTFRCDPISEHNRLYWYRQTLGQGPEFLTYFQNEAQLEKSRLLSDRFSAERPKGSFSTLEIQRTEQGDSAMYLCASSSTGPVDGYTFGSGTRLTVV.

V usage is TRBV19 and J usage is TRBJ1-2, with 8 nucleotides matching TRBD1. Losses at the gene ends were 7 bases for V and 2 bases for J; bases not matched to a gene: 9. The V gene's germline CDR1 is LNHDA and CDR2 SQIVND (reference sequence). CDR3 length: 15 residues. CDR3 DNA: TGTGCCAGTATCGGACAGGGCAGGAGGAACTATGGCTACACCTTC. This encodes CASIGQGRRNYGYTF.

The chain couples TRBV5-8 to TRBJ2-2; D is possibly TRBD1 (6 bases). CDR3 length: 16 amino acids. The V gene lost 0 bases and the J gene lost 4 bases, with 13 bases spanning the gap. CDR1 is SGHTS and CDR2 is YDEGEE in the germline V gene. In DNA form, the CDR3 reads TGTGCCAGCAGCTTGGTGGGGGCGATCTTCACCGGGGAGCTGTTTTTT. Its protein is CASSLVGAIFTGELFF.

This chain connects TRBV5-1 to TRBJ1-6, with D possibly matching TRBD1 (6 bases). This CDR3 spans 15 amino acids. V was pared by 0 bases and J by 6 bases, with 10 bases between. CDR1 is SGHRS and CDR2 is YFSETQ in the germline V gene. The CDR3 loop reads CASSLDRAGNSPLHF. The CDR3, as DNA: TGCGCCAGCAGCTTGGACAGGGCCGGTAATTCACCCCTCCACTTT. Based on the CDR3 plus reference TRBV5-1 and TRBJ1-6, the full variable domain is KAGVTQTPRYLIKTRGQQVTLSCSPISGHRSVSWYQQTPGQGLQFLFEYFSETQRNKGNFPGRFSGRQFSNSRSEMNVSTLELGDSALYLCASSLDRAGNSPLHFGNGTRLTVT.

A single count supports this clone. This chain links TRBV2 with TRBJ1-1; D gene uncertain. This CDR3 is 15 amino acids long. V lost 4 bases and J lost 4, with 16 bases in between. Germline CDR1 reads SNHLY; CDR2 reads FYNNEI. The CDR3 nucleotides are TGTGCCAGCAGTGTATTCGGCGGCGGGCCCACTGAAGCTTTCTTT. This codes for CASSVFGGGPTEAFF.

The chain employs TRBV10-3 and TRBJ2-7; a possible D gene is TRBD1 (6 bases). V was cut by 1 base and J by 5 bases, with 12 bases left in between. The CDR3 has 14 amino acids. CDR1 is ENHRY, CDR2 SYGVKD, per germline. CDR3 bases: TGTGCCATCAGTGAGTTACAGGGTCGCGACGAGCAGTACTTC. As protein: CAISELQGRDEQYF.

This clone was detected once. V usage is TRBV4-1 and J usage is TRBJ2-7; D possibly corresponds to TRBD1 (5 bases). Trimming left V 1 base short and J 1 base short, with 20 bases between. There are 18 residues in the CDR3. Germline CDR1 is MGHRA and CDR2 is YSYEKL. In DNA, the CDR3 is TGCGCCAGCAGCCAAGTTAGAACGTTTTCCAGGGATTCCTACGAGCAGTACTTC. This encodes CASSQVRTFSRDSYEQYF.

Comments on this clone: Compared with germline, one end of the junction differs, possibly owing to a read error. The V gene is TRBV7-7, the J gene TRBJ2-2; 7 bases are shared with TRBD2. CDR3 length: 14 amino acids. The germline gives CDR1 SSHAT, CDR2 FNYEAQ (reference sequence). CDR3 residues: CASSLGGDTGELFF. The CDR3 DNA reads TGTGCTAGCAGCCTGGGAGGGGACACCGGGGAGCTGTTTTTT.

V and J are TRBV30 and TRBJ1-5; a possible D gene is TRBD1 (5 bases). V lost 5 bases, J lost 0 bases, and 11 bases lay in between. Germline V CDR1 and CDR2: GTSNPN, SVGIG (reference sequence). This CDR3 is 14 amino acids long. CDR3 coding DNA: TGTGCCTGGGGGGGGTTTCCTAGCAATCAGCCCCAGCATTTT. Amino acids: CAWGGFPSNQPQHF.

As regards this clone: This sample also contains other DNA sequences that code for the same CDR3. The chain has TRBV5-1 and TRBJ2-7; D may be TRBD1 (5 bases). The CDR3 length is 12 residues. The germline V and J ends were trimmed by 3 bases and 6 bases, with 10 bases remaining between them. Germline values: CDR1 SGHRS, CDR2 YFSETQ. CDR3 region: CASSSQGVEQYF. The CDR3 DNA follows: TGCGCCAGCAGCTCCCAGGGTGTCGAGCAGTACTTC.

V gene TRBV6-1 combines with J gene TRBJ1-3, with D unresolved. CDR1 and CDR2 (germline): MNHNS, SASEGT. V was cut by 4 bases and J by 0 bases, with 10 bases left in between. The CDR3 length is 15 residues. DNA for the CDR3: TGTGCCAGCAGTGGTCCGGAGATCTCTGGAAACACCATATATTTT. It translates to CASSGPEISGNTIYF.

The chain links TRBV9 to TRBJ2-2, with TRBD2 identical over 9 bases. With V trimmed by 3 bases and J by 0 bases, 12 bases remained unmatched. Germline CDR1 is SGDLS and CDR2 is YYNGEE. The CDR3 consists of 19 residues. CDR3 sequence: CASSADLRTSASNTGELFF. CDR3 DNA sequence: TGTGCCAGCAGCGCCGACCTTAGGACTAGCGCCTCGAACACCGGGGAGCTGTTTTTT.